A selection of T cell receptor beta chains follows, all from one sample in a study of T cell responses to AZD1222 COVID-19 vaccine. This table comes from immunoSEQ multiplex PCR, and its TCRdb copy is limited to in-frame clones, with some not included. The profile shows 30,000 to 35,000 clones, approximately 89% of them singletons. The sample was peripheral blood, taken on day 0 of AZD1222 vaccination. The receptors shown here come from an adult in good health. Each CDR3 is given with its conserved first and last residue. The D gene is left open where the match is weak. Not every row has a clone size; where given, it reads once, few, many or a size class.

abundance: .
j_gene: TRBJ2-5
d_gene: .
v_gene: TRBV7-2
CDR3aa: CASSQGNQETQYF
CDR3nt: TGTGCCAGCAGCCAGGGGAACCAAGAGACCCAGTACTTC

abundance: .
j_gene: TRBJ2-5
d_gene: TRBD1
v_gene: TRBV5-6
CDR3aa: CASSLFDRERETQYF
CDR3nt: TGTGCCAGCAGCTTGTTCGACAGGGAAAGGGAGACCCAGTACTTC

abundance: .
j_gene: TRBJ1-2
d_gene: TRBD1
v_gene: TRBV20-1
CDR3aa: CSARTGNGYTF
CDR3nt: TGCAGTGCGAGGACAGGGAATGGCTACACCTTC

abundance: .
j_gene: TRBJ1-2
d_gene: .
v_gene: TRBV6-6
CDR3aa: CASSPKTTGYTF
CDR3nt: TGTGCCAGCAGTCCTAAGACTACCGGCTACACCTTC

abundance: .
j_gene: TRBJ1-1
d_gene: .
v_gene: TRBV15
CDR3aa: CATSSTLSAPNTEAFF
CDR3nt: TGTGCCACCAGCAGCACCCTCTCGGCACCGAACACTGAAGCTTTCTTT

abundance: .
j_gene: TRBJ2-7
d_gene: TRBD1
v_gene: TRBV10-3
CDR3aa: CAISEARDRGHEQYF
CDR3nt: TGTGCCATCAGTGAAGCCCGAGACAGGGGTCACGAGCAGTACTTC

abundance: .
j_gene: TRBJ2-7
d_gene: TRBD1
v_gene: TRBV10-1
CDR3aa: CASGEQGYRFYEQYF
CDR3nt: TGCGCCAGCGGGGAACAGGGGTACAGGTTCTACGAGCAGTACTTC

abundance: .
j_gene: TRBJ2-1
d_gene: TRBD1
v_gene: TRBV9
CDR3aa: CASSRTGGYNEQFF
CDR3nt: TGTGCCAGCAGCAGGACAGGGGGGTACAATGAGCAGTTCTTC

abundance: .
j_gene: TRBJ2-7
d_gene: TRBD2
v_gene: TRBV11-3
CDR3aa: CASSLGAAGTHEQYF
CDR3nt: TGTGCCAGCAGCTTAGGGGCAGCGGGGACCCACGAGCAGTACTTC

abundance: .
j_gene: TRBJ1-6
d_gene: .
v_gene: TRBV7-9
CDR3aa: CASSSWTENSPLHF
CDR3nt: TGTGCCAGCAGCTCCTGGACAGAAAATTCACCCCTCCACTTT

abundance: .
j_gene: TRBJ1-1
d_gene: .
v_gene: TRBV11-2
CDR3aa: CASSSTGSTEAFF
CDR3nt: TGTGCCAGCAGCTCAACGGGTAGCACTGAAGCTTTCTTT

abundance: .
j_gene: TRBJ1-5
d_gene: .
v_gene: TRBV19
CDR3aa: CASKYSNQPQHF
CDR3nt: TGTGCCAGTAAATATAGCAATCAGCCCCAGCATTTT

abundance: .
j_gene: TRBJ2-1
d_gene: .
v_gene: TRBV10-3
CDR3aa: CAIRDSSNEQFF
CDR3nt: TGTGCCATCAGGGACAGTAGCAATGAGCAGTTCTTC

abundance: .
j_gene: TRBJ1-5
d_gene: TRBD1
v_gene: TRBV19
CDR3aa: CASGGQGNQPQHF
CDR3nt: TGTGCCAGTGGCGGACAGGGTAATCAGCCCCAGCATTTT

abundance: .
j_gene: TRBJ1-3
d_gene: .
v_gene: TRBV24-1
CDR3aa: CATSDLSRRLRVSGNTIYF
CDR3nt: TGTGCCACCAGTGATTTAAGTCGGCGACTAAGGGTCTCTGGAAACACCATATATTTT

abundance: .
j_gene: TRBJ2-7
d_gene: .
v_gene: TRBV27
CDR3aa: CASSLRRQASYEQYF
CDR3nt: TGTGCCAGCAGTTTACGTCGGCAGGCCTCCTACGAGCAGTACTTC

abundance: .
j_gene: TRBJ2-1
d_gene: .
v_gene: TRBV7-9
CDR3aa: CASSVSGGYEQFF
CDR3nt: TGTGCCAGCAGCGTATCTGGCGGCTATGAGCAGTTCTTC

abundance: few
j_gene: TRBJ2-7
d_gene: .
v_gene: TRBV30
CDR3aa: CAWSVTVRGEQYF
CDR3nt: TGTGCCTGGAGTGTTACCGTCCGGGGGGAGCAGTACTTC

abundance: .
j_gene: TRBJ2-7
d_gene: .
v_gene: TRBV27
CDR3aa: CASRRRGISYEQYF
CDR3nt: TGTGCCAGCAGACGACGAGGGATCTCCTACGAGCAGTACTTC

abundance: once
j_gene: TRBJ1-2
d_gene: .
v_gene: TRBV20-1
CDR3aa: CSARDWDGYTF
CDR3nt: TGCAGTGCTAGAGATTGGGATGGCTACACCTTC

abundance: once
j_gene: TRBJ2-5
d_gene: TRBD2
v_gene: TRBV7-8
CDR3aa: CASSLAPRLAGGETQYF
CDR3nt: TGTGCCAGCAGCTTAGCCCCGAGACTAGCGGGGGGTGAGACCCAGTACTTC

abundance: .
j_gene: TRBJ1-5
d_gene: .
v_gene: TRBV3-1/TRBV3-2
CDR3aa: CASSPTGDRQPQHF
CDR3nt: TGTGCCAGCAGCCCCACGGGGGATCGCCAGCCCCAGCATTTT

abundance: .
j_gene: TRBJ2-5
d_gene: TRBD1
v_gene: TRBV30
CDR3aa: CAWSLRGRGRQETQYF
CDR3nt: TGTGCCTGGAGCCTACGGGGCAGGGGGAGACAAGAGACCCAGTACTTC

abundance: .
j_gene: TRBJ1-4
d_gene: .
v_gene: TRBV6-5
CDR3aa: CASMWGATNEKLFF
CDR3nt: TGTGCCAGCATGTGGGGGGCGACTAATGAAAAACTGTTTTTT

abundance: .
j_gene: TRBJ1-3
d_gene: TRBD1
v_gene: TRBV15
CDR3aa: CATSRNRGSGNTIYF
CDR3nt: TGTGCCACCAGCAGAAACAGGGGTTCTGGAAACACCATATATTTT

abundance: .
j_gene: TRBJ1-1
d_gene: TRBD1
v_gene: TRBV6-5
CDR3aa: CASRQDRVSTEAFF
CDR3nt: TGTGCCAGCAGACAGGACAGGGTTAGCACTGAAGCTTTCTTT

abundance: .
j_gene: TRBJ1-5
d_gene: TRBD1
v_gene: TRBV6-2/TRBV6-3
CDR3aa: CASSTRGQGRQPQHF
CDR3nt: TGTGCCAGCAGTACCCGCGGACAGGGGCGCCAGCCCCAGCATTTT

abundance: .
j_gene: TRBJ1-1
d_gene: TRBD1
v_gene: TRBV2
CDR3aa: CASLRPTGMNTEAFF
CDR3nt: TGTGCCAGCTTGAGGCCGACAGGGATGAACACTGAAGCTTTCTTT

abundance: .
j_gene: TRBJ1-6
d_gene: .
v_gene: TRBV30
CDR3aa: CAWSAGQSNSPLHF
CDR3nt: TGTGCCTGGAGCGCAGGACAGTCTAATTCACCCCTCCACTTT

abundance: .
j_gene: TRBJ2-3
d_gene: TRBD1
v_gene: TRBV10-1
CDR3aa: CASSPDRGPRDTQYF
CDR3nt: TGCGCCAGCAGCCCAGACAGGGGGCCGAGGGATACGCAGTATTTT

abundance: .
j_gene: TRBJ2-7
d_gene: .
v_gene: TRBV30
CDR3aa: CAWSKGYEQYF
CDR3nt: TGTGCCTGGAGTAAGGGCTACGAGCAGTACTTC

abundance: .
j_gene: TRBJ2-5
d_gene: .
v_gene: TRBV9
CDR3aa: CASNRAGDQETQYF
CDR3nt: TGTGCCAGCAACCGAGCGGGCGACCAAGAGACCCAGTACTTC

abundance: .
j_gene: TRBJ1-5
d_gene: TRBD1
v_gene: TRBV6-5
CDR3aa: CASTRLQGAGGPQHF
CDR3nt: TGTGCCAGCACCCGTTTGCAGGGGGCGGGAGGGCCCCAGCATTTT

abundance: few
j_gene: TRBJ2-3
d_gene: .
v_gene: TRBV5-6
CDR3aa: CASSLGGADTQYF
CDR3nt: TGTGCCAGCAGCTTGGGGGGAGCAGATACGCAGTATTTT

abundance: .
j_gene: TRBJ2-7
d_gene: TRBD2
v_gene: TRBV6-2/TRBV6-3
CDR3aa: CASSGGLAGPYEQYF
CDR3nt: TGTGCCAGCAGTGGCGGACTAGCGGGACCCTACGAGCAGTACTTC

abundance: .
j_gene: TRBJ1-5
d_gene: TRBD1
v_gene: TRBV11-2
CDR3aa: CASSFQGGMNQPQHF
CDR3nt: TGTGCCAGCAGCTTTCAGGGGGGGATGAATCAGCCCCAGCATTTT

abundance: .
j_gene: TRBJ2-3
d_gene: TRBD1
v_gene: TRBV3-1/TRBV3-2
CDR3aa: CASSQVGTGRKYF
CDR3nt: TGTGCCAGCAGCCAAGTCGGGACAGGGAGAAAGTATTTT

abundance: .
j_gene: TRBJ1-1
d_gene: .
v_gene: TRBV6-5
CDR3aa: CASTPHLGRTEAFF
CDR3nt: TGTGCCAGCACGCCCCATTTGGGACGGACTGAAGCTTTCTTT

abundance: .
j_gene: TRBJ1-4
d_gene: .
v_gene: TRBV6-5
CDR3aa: CASNRHYNEKLFF
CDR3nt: TGTGCCAGCAACAGACACTATAATGAAAAACTGTTTTTT

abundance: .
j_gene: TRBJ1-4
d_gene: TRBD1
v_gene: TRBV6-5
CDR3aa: CASRATTGLNEKLFF
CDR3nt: TGTGCCAGCAGGGCCACGACAGGGCTGAATGAAAAACTGTTTTTT

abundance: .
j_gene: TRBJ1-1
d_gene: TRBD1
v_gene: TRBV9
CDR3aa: CASSVGGQMGTEAFF
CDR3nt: TGTGCCAGCAGCGTAGGGGGACAGATGGGCACTGAAGCTTTCTTT

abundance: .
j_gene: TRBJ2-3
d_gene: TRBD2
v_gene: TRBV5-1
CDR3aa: CASSLGLAGVTDTQYF
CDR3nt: TGCGCCAGCAGCTTAGGGCTAGCGGGGGTCACAGATACGCAGTATTTT

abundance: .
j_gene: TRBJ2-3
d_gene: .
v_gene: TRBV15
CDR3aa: CATSIGGGAKDTQYF
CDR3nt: TGTGCCACCAGCATAGGAGGGGGGGCCAAAGATACGCAGTATTTT

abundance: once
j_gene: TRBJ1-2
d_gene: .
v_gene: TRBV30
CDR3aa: CACPREPLNYGYTF
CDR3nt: TGTGCCTGTCCTCGGGAACCGCTTAACTATGGCTACACCTTC

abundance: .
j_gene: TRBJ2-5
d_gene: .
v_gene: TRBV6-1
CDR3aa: CASSELQGAQETQYF
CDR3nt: TGTGCCAGCAGTGAATTGCAGGGAGCCCAAGAGACCCAGTACTTC

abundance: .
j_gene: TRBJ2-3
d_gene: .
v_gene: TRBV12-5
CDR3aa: CASGPDRTDTQYF
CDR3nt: TGTGCTAGTGGGCCCGATCGCACAGATACGCAGTATTTT

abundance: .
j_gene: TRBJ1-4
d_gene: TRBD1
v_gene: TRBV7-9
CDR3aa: CASSWDRASNEKLFF
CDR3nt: TGTGCCAGCAGCTGGGACAGGGCTTCTAATGAAAAACTGTTTTTT

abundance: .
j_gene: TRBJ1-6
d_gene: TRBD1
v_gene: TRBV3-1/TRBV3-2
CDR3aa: CASSLRTGGNSPLHF
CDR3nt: TGTGCCAGCAGCCTTCGGACAGGCGGTAATTCACCCCTCCACTTT

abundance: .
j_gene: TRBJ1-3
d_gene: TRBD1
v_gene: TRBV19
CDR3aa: CASRITGGHTIYF
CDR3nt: TGTGCCAGTCGGATAACAGGGGGACACACCATATATTTT

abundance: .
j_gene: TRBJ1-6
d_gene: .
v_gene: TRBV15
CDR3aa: CATSKFLNSPLHF
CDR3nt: TGTGCCACCAGCAAATTTCTCAATTCACCCCTCCACTTT

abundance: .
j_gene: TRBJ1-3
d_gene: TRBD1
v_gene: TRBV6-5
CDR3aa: CASSQGQYGNTIYF
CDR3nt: TGTGCCAGCAGTCAGGGACAGTACGGAAACACCATATATTTT

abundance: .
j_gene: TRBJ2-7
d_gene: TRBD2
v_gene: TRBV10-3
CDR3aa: CATSSGTPGEQYF
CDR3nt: TGTGCCACATCCAGCGGGACCCCGGGGGAGCAGTACTTC

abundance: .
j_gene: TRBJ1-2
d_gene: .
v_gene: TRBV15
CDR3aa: CATSKAGEAYGYTF
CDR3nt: TGTGCCACCAGCAAAGCAGGGGAAGCATATGGCTACACCTTC

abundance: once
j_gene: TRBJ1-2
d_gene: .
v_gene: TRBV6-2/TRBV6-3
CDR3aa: CASSYVGDSYGYTF
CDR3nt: TGTGCCAGCAGTTACGTCGGGGATTCCTATGGCTACACCTTC